These 2 T cell receptor beta chains were all obtained from the same sample, sequenced in a study of blood T cell repertoires in COVID-19. Profiling relied on immunoSEQ multiplex PCR, and the TCRdb table lists in-frame clones only, not all of them. The data show roughly 40,000 clones, over 70% seen once. Sequencing used peripheral blood. These receptor sequences come from a woman older than 75 with acute or convalescent COVID-19.

As DNA, the CDR3 is TGTGCCAGCAGCGGTTACAGGGCCTATGGCTACACCTTC. Residues: CASSGYRAYGYTF. V gene TRBV14 combines with J gene TRBJ1-2; the D gene is possibly TRBD1 (6 bases). The CDR3 contains 13 residues. The germline CDR1 and CDR2 sequences are SGHDN and FVKESK. V lost 5 bases to trimming and J lost 4 bases, with 11 bases between them.

The rearrangement uses TRBV18 and TRBJ1-2; 7 nucleotides line up with TRBD1. V lost 0 bases, J lost 6 bases, and 4 bases stayed unmatched. The CDR3 contains 14 residues. The germline V gene has CDR1 KGHSH and CDR2 LQKENI. CDR3 protein: CASSPPNRGDGYTF. In nucleotides, the CDR3 is TGTGCCAGCTCACCACCTAACAGGGGCGATGGCTACACCTTC.